The T cell receptor beta chain under discussion was sequenced for a study of blood T cell repertoires in COVID-19. Study-level information: Acute and convalescent COVID-19 samples came from the United States, Italy and Spain. PBMCs, B-cell-depleted T cells, or T cells provided the cDNA or gDNA that made up the material.

Original analysis: Using reference gene primer amplification, nucleated cell counts were estimated. Profiled with immunoSEQ multiplex PCR; TCRdb holds only in-frame clones, not every one. V and J calls and clone size are copied from that table; D and trimming were computed from the DNA. The table has 200,000 or so clones, about 86% seen once. The germline V gene has CDR1 LNHDA and CDR2 SQIVND (reference sequence). The J segment lost 10 bases and the V segment lost 3 bases, leaving 6 bases of the junction unmatched. This CDR3 contains 14 residues. The TCR sequence derives from a man younger than 45 with active or convalescent COVID-19. Sequencing was done on a sample of peripheral blood. This sequence joins TRBV19 and TRBJ1-6; 7 bases are a match to TRBD1. The CDR3 bases are TGTGCCAGTAGTATTAACAGGGGAGAATCACCCCTCCACTTT. This translates into CASSINRGESPLHF.